This is a list of T cell receptor beta chains from one sample in a study of OX40 agonist ivuxolimab in advanced cancers. Libraries were prepared by immunoSEQ multiplex PCR; TCRdb keeps only in-frame clonotypes and omits some of them. The sample has about 89,000 clones; 70% to 90% are singletons. The input for sequencing was CD4+ or CD8+ T cells sorted from blood, taken in a trial of the OX40 agonist ivuxolimab. The source of these receptors is an adult with an advanced solid tumor such as melanoma, head and neck, liver or kidney cancer. Both conserved end residues are part of each CDR3. The order of the fields is V gene, D gene, J gene, clone size, CDR3 protein, CDR3 DNA. D genes are given only for firm matches. Size is omitted from some rows. Given values are once, few, many or a class for expanded clones.

v_gene: TRBV19
d_gene: .
j_gene: TRBJ1-1
abundance: .
CDR3aa: CASSLTAPEAFF
CDR3nt: TGTGCCAGTAGCCTGACGGCCCCTGAAGCTTTCTTT

v_gene: TRBV2
d_gene: .
j_gene: TRBJ2-7
abundance: .
CDR3aa: CASRPGRQRPYEQYF
CDR3nt: TGTGCCAGCAGGCCGGGACGGCAAAGGCCCTACGAGCAGTACTTC

v_gene: TRBV11-2
d_gene: .
j_gene: TRBJ2-2
abundance: once
CDR3aa: CASRQNVAGELFF
CDR3nt: TGTGCCAGCAGGCAGAACGTCGCCGGGGAGCTGTTTTTT

v_gene: TRBV11-2
d_gene: TRBD1
j_gene: TRBJ2-3
abundance: .
CDR3aa: CASSFDRGTDTQYF
CDR3nt: TGTGCCAGCAGCTTTGACAGGGGTACAGATACGCAGTATTTT

v_gene: TRBV9
d_gene: TRBD2
j_gene: TRBJ2-3
abundance: once
CDR3aa: CASSLLAGGRTDTQYF
CDR3nt: TGTGCCAGCAGCTTACTAGCGGGGGGGCGCACAGATACGCAGTATTTT

v_gene: TRBV7-2
d_gene: .
j_gene: TRBJ2-3
abundance: .
CDR3aa: CASSWGDYATDTQYF
CDR3nt: TGTGCCAGCAGCTGGGGAGATTATGCCACAGATACGCAGTATTTT

v_gene: TRBV27
d_gene: .
j_gene: TRBJ2-7
abundance: few
CDR3aa: CASSFYHEQYF
CDR3nt: TGTGCCAGCAGTTTCTACCACGAGCAGTACTTC

v_gene: TRBV7-6
d_gene: .
j_gene: TRBJ2-3
abundance: .
CDR3aa: CASSYRGGRTDTQYF
CDR3nt: TGTGCCAGCAGCTATAGGGGGGGACGGACAGATACGCAGTATTTT

v_gene: TRBV5-1
d_gene: .
j_gene: TRBJ2-3
abundance: .
CDR3aa: CASSGGASRTDTQYF
CDR3nt: TGCGCCAGCTCAGGGGGGGCCTCGCGCACAGATACGCAGTATTTT

v_gene: TRBV29-1
d_gene: TRBD2
j_gene: TRBJ2-7
abundance: .
CDR3aa: CSVVREGNSYEQYF
CDR3nt: TGCAGCGTTGTGCGGGAGGGTAACTCCTACGAGCAGTACTTC